A single sample is the source of the 5 T cell receptor beta chains below, sequenced in a study of blood T cell repertoires in COVID-19. Libraries were prepared by immunoSEQ multiplex PCR; TCRdb keeps only in-frame clonotypes and omits some of them. The data show about 410,000 clones, around nine tenths seen once. Sequencing input: peripheral blood. The receptors shown here come from a woman aged 40 to 50 with COVID-19, enrolled during active disease.

The V and J genes are TRBV24-1 and TRBJ2-5, with no clear D. The CDR3 covers 16 residues. Trimming stripped 5 bases from V and 4 bases from J, with 19 bases between. The germline gives CDR1 KGHDR, CDR2 SFDVKD. Here the CDR3 reads CATSGQKVNAGETQYF. CDR3 nucleotide sequence: TGTGCCACCAGTGGTCAGAAAGTTAATGCAGGAGAGACCCAGTACTTC.

J is TRBJ1-1 and V is TRBV29-1; D may be TRBD1 (6 bases). The germline CDR1 and CDR2 sequences are SQVTM and ANQGSEA. Between the trimmed V and J ends, which lost 6 bases and 4 bases, there was a span of 15 bases. CDR3 length equals 13 residues. The chain's CDR3 is CSVVEGVRTEAFF. CDR3 DNA sequence: TGCAGCGTCGTAGAGGGGGTTCGCACTGAAGCTTTCTTT.

V and J are TRBV7-8 and TRBJ2-7; 11 bases fit TRBD2. This CDR3 is built from 16 residues. Germline CDR1 SGHVS, CDR2 FQNEAQ. The J segment lost 5 bases and the V segment lost 8 bases, leaving 14 bases of the junction unmatched. The CDR3, as DNA: TGTGCCAGCCGCCACGTACGGCTAGCGGGGGGACACGAGCAGTACTTC. It yields the protein CASRHVRLAGGHEQYF.

The rearrangement uses TRBV7-3 and TRBJ2-1, with a weak D call TRBD1 (6 bases). This CDR3 is 18 amino acids long. Trimming removed 4 bases at V and 0 bases at J, with 19 bases between. CDR1 and CDR2 (germline): SGHTA, FQGTGA. CDR3 loop: CASSSQSRGASSYNEQFF. DNA for the CDR3: TGTGCCAGCAGCTCACAAAGCAGGGGCGCTAGCTCCTACAATGAGCAGTTCTTC.

This clone has just one count. The CDR3 here is CATRRGGVAGAKQFF. CDR3 nucleotide sequence: TGTGCCACCCGAAGAGGAGGGGTAGCGGGGGCCAAGCAGTTCTTC. The chain carries TRBV15 and TRBJ2-1, with 9 bases aligning to TRBD2. Losses at the gene ends were 8 bases for V and 11 bases for J; bases not matched to a gene: 16. The CDR3 sequence is 15 residues long. Germline-derived CDR1 and CDR2 are LNHNV and YYDKDF (reference sequence).